The 12 T cell receptor beta chains below come from one sample, sequenced in a study of blood T cell repertoires in COVID-19. This table comes from immunoSEQ multiplex PCR, and its TCRdb copy is limited to in-frame clones, with some not included. The sample has some 5,000 clones, around nine tenths seen once. The sample consisted of peripheral blood. The receptors were sampled from a woman aged 80 or over with acute or convalescent COVID-19.

The chain is built from TRBV28 and TRBJ2-2; 10 nucleotides match TRBD1. The V gene's germline CDR1 is MDHEN and CDR2 SYDVKM. The V gene end was trimmed by 3 bases and the J gene end by 6 bases; junction bases not matched to a gene: 7. CDR3 length equals 16 residues. The CDR3 is CASSFGGTGVAGELFF. The CDR3 region has the DNA TGTGCCAGCAGTTTCGGCGGGACAGGGGTGGCCGGGGAGCTGTTTTTT. The full variable domain, with the rest looked up from reference TRBV28 and TRBJ2-2, is DVKVTQSSRYLVKRTGEKVFLECVQDMDHENMFWYRQDPGLGLRLIYFSYDVKMKEKGDIPEGYSVSREKKERFSLILESASTNQTSMYLCASSFGGTGVAGELFFGEGSRLTVL.

V usage is TRBV30 and J usage is TRBJ2-7, with D possibly matching TRBD2 (6 bases). The CDR3 loop spans 16 amino acids. V gave up 3 bases and J gave up 6 bases, with 24 bases separating them. The germline CDR1 and CDR2 sequences are GTSNPN and SVGIG (reference sequence). In DNA, the CDR3 is TGTGCCTGGAGAGGAGGGTTGGGCCAGGTGGCGGTCGAGCAGTACTTC. Translation: CAWRGGLGQVAVEQYF.

V and J are TRBV5-1 and TRBJ1-2; TRBD1 matches 11 bases. In germline, CDR1 is SGHRS, CDR2 YFSETQ. The CDR3 totals 14 residues. After removal of 4 bases from V and 4 bases from J, the junction contained 3 bases not matched to a gene. The CDR3: CASSTGQGGYGYTF. The CDR3, as DNA: TGCGCCAGCAGCACGGGACAGGGGGGCTATGGCTACACCTTC.

The chain joins TRBV9 to TRBJ2-5; 8 bases are shared with TRBD2. This CDR3 has 14 residues. V was pared by 5 bases and J by 7 bases, with 10 bases of the junction left unmatched. Per germline, CDR1 SGDLS and CDR2 YYNGEE. The DNA of the CDR3 is TGTGCCAGCAGTCGAGCGGGGGCCCCGGGGACCCAGTACTTC. It is translated as CASSRAGAPGTQYF. The whole variable domain, remainder taken from reference TRBV9 and TRBJ2-5, is DSGVTQTPKHLITATGQRVTLRCSPRSGDLSVYWYQQSLDQGLQFLIQYYNGEERAKGNILERFSAQQFPDLHSELNLSSLELGDSALYFCASSRAGAPGTQYFGPGTRLLVL.

The rearrangement uses TRBV11-2 and TRBJ1-4, with D maybe TRBD1 (6 bases). Germline CDR1 reads SGHAT; CDR2 reads FQNNGV. V was cut by 4 bases and J by 5 bases, with 17 bases left in between. This CDR3 comprises 16 residues. CDR3 sequence (DNA): TGTGCCAGCAGCTCGCCTCCCGGGACAAGGAATGAAAAACTGTTTTTT. The encoded protein is CASSSPPGTRNEKLFF.

The chain couples TRBV21-1 to TRBJ2-7; TRBD2 is the table's D call and was not checked against the DNA. TRBV21-1 is a listed pseudogene. The CDR3 loop spans 17 amino acids. The CDR3 loop reads CATLRGGQVHFSYEQYF. The CDR3 bases are TGTGCCACCCTGAGGGGGGGGCAGGTCCATTTTTCCTACGAGCAGTACTTC.

This clone is a singleton in its sample. The V and J genes are TRBV3-1 (or the pseudogene TRBV3-2) and TRBJ1-1; TRBD1 is a possible D gene (6 bases). CDR3 size: 14 residues. Germline CDR1 and CDR2: LGHDT and YNNKEL (reference sequence). V lost 0 bases to trimming and J lost 6 bases, with 11 bases between them. CDR3 sequence (DNA): TGTGCCAGCAGCCAAGATTTAGGGGGGGCTGAAGCTTTCTTT. Translating it yields CASSQDLGGAEAFF.

The V and J genes are TRBV5-4 and TRBJ1-1; D perhaps matches TRBD1 (5 bases). The germline V gene has CDR1 SGHNT and CDR2 YYREEE (reference sequence). CDR3 length equals 15 residues. V was clipped by 4 bases and J by 2 bases, with 15 bases between them. CDR3 protein: CASSPGLGGNTEAFF. DNA for the CDR3: TGTGCCAGCAGCCCGGGCCTCGGGGGAAACACTGAAGCTTTCTTT. Looking up the rest from reference TRBV5-4 and TRBJ1-1 gives the full variable domain: ETGVTQSPTHLIKTRGQQVTLRCSSQSGHNTVSWYQQALGQGPQFIFQYYREEENGRGNFPPRFSGLQFPNYSSELNVNALELDDSALYLCASSPGLGGNTEAFFGQGTRLTVV.

This clone was detected a few times. J is TRBJ2-7 and V is TRBV2, with 10 nucleotides matching TRBD1. CDR1 and CDR2 from the germline V gene are SNHLY and FYNNEI. The J segment lost 1 base and the V segment lost 8 bases, leaving 5 bases of the junction unmatched. CDR3 length: 14 residues. The CDR3 DNA reads TGTGCCAGCGGGCGGGACAGGGGATCCTACGAGCAGTACTTC. Translating it yields CASGRDRGSYEQYF.

The J gene is TRBJ2-1, the V gene TRBV28; 8 bases fit TRBD2. This CDR3 region has 15 residues. With 4 bases clipped from V and 5 bases from J, the junction kept 7 bases outside the gene matches. Germline CDR1 is MDHEN and CDR2 is SYDVKM. In DNA, the CDR3 is TGTGCCAGCAGTTGGGTAGCGGGGCTAAACAATGAGCAGTTCTTC. Protein sequence: CASSWVAGLNNEQFF. The full variable domain, with the rest looked up from reference TRBV28 and TRBJ2-1, is DVKVTQSSRYLVKRTGEKVFLECVQDMDHENMFWYRQDPGLGLRLIYFSYDVKMKEKGDIPEGYSVSREKKERFSLILESASTNQTSMYLCASSWVAGLNNEQFFGPGTRLTVL.

The chain has TRBV5-1 and TRBJ2-2; the D gene is possibly TRBD1 (5 bases). Trimming left V 3 bases short and J 1 base short, with 10 bases between. CDR1 SGHRS and CDR2 YFSETQ come from the germline V gene. The CDR3 loop spans 15 amino acids. The chain's CDR3 is CASSWGSGNTGELFF. In DNA, the CDR3 is TGCGCCAGCAGCTGGGGCTCAGGGAACACCGGGGAGCTGTTTTTT. Combining the CDR3 with reference TRBV5-1 and TRBJ2-2 gives the whole variable domain KAGVTQTPRYLIKTRGQQVTLSCSPISGHRSVSWYQQTPGQGLQFLFEYFSETQRNKGNFPGRFSGRQFSNSRSEMNVSTLELGDSALYLCASSWGSGNTGELFFGEGSRLTVL.

The chain uses TRBV29-1 and TRBJ2-5; D perhaps matches TRBD1 (6 bases). The CDR3 has 14 residues. Germline values: CDR1 SQVTM, CDR2 ANQGSEA. The V end was cut by 0 bases, the J end by 2 bases, with 10 bases between. DNA for the CDR3: TGCAGCGTTGAAGACACAGGGATACAAGAGACCCAGTACTTC. Amino acids: CSVEDTGIQETQYF.